These 27 T cell receptor beta chains originate from one sample sequenced in a study of blood T cell repertoires in COVID-19. Data came from immunoSEQ multiplex PCR; TCRdb stores just in-frame clones and leaves some out. The sample consists of roughly 40,000 clones, about three quarters of them appearing once. Sequencing was done on a sample of peripheral blood. The receptor set was obtained from an older man with active or convalescent COVID-19.

The rearrangement joins TRBV3-1 (or the pseudogene TRBV3-2) to TRBJ1-2, with 7 nucleotides matching TRBD1. With 4 bases clipped from V and 6 bases from J, the junction kept 8 bases outside the gene matches. Germline V gene sequence: CDR1 LGHDT, CDR2 YNNKEL (reference sequence). This CDR3 comprises 14 residues. For the CDR3, the DNA is TGTGCCAGCAGCCCTCCCGGACAGGCCGATGGCTACACCTTC. Its translation is CASSPPGQADGYTF.

The chain recombines TRBV18 with TRBJ2-1; D is possibly TRBD2 (7 bases). Germline V gene data show CDR1 as KGHSH and CDR2 as LQKENI. Trimming cost V 3 bases and J 0 bases, with 12 bases left between them. CDR3 length: 16 residues. DNA for the CDR3: TGTGCCAGCTCACCTGGGGGGGCCGACTCCTACAATGAGCAGTTCTTC. Translation: CASSPGGADSYNEQFF.

The genes are TRBV12-3 or TRBV12-4 and TRBJ2-7, with a tentative D call TRBD2 (6 bases). Trimming took 7 bases from V and 5 from J, leaving 9 bases between them. The CDR3 is 11 amino acids. Here the CDR3 reads CASNGEDEQYF. The CDR3 DNA reads TGTGCCAGCAACGGGGAGGACGAGCAGTACTTC.

The chain couples TRBV5-1 to TRBJ2-7; TRBD1 agrees at 8 bases. Per the germline V gene, CDR1 is SGHRS and CDR2 is YFSETQ. V was clipped by 4 bases and J by 7 bases; unmatched bases: 4. The CDR3 is 12 residues long. The CDR3 reads CASSPGGREQYF. CDR3 sequence (DNA): TGCGCCAGCAGCCCAGGGGGCAGGGAGCAGTACTTC. The whole variable domain, filled in from reference TRBV5-1 and TRBJ2-7, reads KAGVTQTPRYLIKTRGQQVTLSCSPISGHRSVSWYQQTPGQGLQFLFEYFSETQRNKGNFPGRFSGRQFSNSRSEMNVSTLELGDSALYLCASSPGGREQYFGPGTRLTVT.

The genes are TRBV19 and TRBJ1-5; D uncertain. The germline CDR1 and CDR2 sequences are LNHDA and SQIVND (reference sequence). This CDR3 spans 14 amino acids. The ends were cut back, 3 bases at V and 0 bases at J, with 6 bases in the middle. CDR3 sequence reads: CASSIFGSNQPQHF. Here the CDR3 DNA reads TGTGCCAGTAGTATTTTCGGTAGCAATCAGCCCCAGCATTTT. Looking up the rest from reference TRBV19 and TRBJ1-5 gives the full variable domain: DGGITQSPKYLFRKEGQNVTLSCEQNLNHDAMYWYRQDPGQGLRLIYYSQIVNDFQKGDIAEGYSVSREKKESFPLTVTSAQKNPTAFYLCASSIFGSNQPQHFGDGTRLSIL.

The genes are TRBV30 and TRBJ1-1; D may be TRBD1 (5 bases). The CDR3 covers 13 residues. Per the germline V gene, CDR1 is GTSNPN and CDR2 is SVGIG (reference sequence). Trimming pared 3 bases from V and 3 bases from J, leaving 11 bases between. The CDR3 DNA reads TGTGCCTGGAGGAGCGACAGCCACACTGAAGCTTTCTTT. It specifies CAWRSDSHTEAFF. The full variable domain, its missing parts supplied by reference TRBV30 and TRBJ1-1, is SQTIHQWPATLVQPVGSPLSLECTVEGTSNPNLYWYRQAAGRGLQLLFYSVGIGQISSEVPQNLSASRPQDRQFILSSKKLLLSDSGFYLCAWRSDSHTEAFFGQGTRLTVV.

The rearrangement joins TRBV7-9 to TRBJ2-2; D remains unclear. V was cut by 2 bases and J by 7 bases, with 5 bases left in between. Germline loops: CDR1 SEHNR, CDR2 FQNEAQ (reference sequence). The CDR3 loop spans 12 amino acids. CDR3 sequence: CASSLHGGELFF. The CDR3 DNA reads TGTGCCAGCAGCTTACACGGCGGGGAGCTGTTTTTT. The variable domain in full, with the rest retrieved from reference TRBV7-9 and TRBJ2-2, is DTGVSQNPRHKITKRGQNVTFRCDPISEHNRLYWYRQTLGQGPEFLTYFQNEAQLEKSRLLSDRFSAERPKGSFSTLEIQRTEQGDSAMYLCASSLHGGELFFGEGSRLTVL.

This chain joins TRBV28 and TRBJ1-6, with 7 bases aligning to TRBD1. Germline V lookup: CDR1 MDHEN, CDR2 SYDVKM. The CDR3 is 14 amino acids. The V gene end was trimmed by 7 bases and the J gene end by 8 bases; junction bases not matched to a gene: 8. CDR3 in DNA: TGTGCCAGCACCTCCGGGACAGATTATTCACCCCTCCACTTT. This codes for CASTSGTDYSPLHF.

This chain joins TRBV6-5 and TRBJ1-4, with TRBD1 as a possible D gene (6 bases). The germline V gene has CDR1 MNHEY and CDR2 SVGAGI. V was cut by 0 bases and J by 5 bases, with 10 bases left in between. The CDR3 extends over 15 amino acids. The CDR3 coding sequence is TGTGCCAGCAGTTACTCGGGACACGGGAATGAAAAACTGTTTTTT. The encoded protein is CASSYSGHGNEKLFF.

The chain employs TRBV4-1 and TRBJ1-2; D ambiguous. CDR3 length equals 15 residues. The V gene's germline CDR1 is MGHRA and CDR2 YSYEKL. V was cut by 0 bases and J by 4 bases, with 12 bases left in between. The DNA for the CDR3 is TGCGCCAGCAGCCAAGACGGTCCGGGATTCTATGGCTACACCTTC. Amino acids: CASSQDGPGFYGYTF.

The chain combines TRBV7-8 with TRBJ1-6; 7 bases map to TRBD1. Germline V lookup: CDR1 SGHVS, CDR2 FQNEAQ. This CDR3 has 17 residues. Trimming cost V 4 bases and J 6 bases; bases outside gene matches: 12. The CDR3 DNA reads as TGTGCCAGCAGCTCCTCTAACAGGGGTCTCCCTAATTCACCCCTCCACTTT. This translates into CASSSSNRGLPNSPLHF.

This clone has a handful of counts. The chain joins TRBV7-9 to TRBJ2-1, with 7 bases fitting TRBD1. CDR1 is SEHNR and CDR2 is FQNEAQ in the germline V gene (reference sequence). The CDR3 contains 15 residues. V was clipped by 3 bases and J by 2 bases; unmatched bases: 4. The DNA of the CDR3 is TGTGCCAGCAGCTTGGACAGGCAAACCTACAATGAGCAGTTCTTC. Translating gives CASSLDRQTYNEQFF.

The rearrangement uses TRBV1 and TRBJ2-3; the table gives TRBD2 as D, unverified against the DNA. TRBV1 is assigned pseudogene status. The CDR3 length is 18 residues. CDR3 bases: TGCACCAGCAGCCAAGGCCTAGCGGGGGACACTAGCACAGATACGCAGTATTTT. Amino acid sequence: CTSSQGLAGDTSTDTQYF.

Written as DNA, the CDR3 is TGTGCCAGCAGTTTAACCCTACATGAAAAACTGTTTTTT. Translation: CASSLTLHEKLFF. The V gene is TRBV27, the J gene TRBJ1-4, with D unclear. CDR3 length: 13 amino acids. V lost 2 bases and J 6 bases, leaving 7 bases between the germline ends. Germline lookup yields CDR1 MNHEY and CDR2 SMNVEV (reference sequence).

This sequence joins TRBV5-5 and TRBJ1-2; TRBD1 might be the D (5 bases). The CDR3 covers 11 residues. Per the germline V gene, CDR1 is SGHKS and CDR2 is YYEKEE (reference sequence). Between the trimmed V and J ends, which lost 0 bases and 8 bases, there was a span of 5 bases. The CDR3 nucleotides are TGTGCCAGCAGCTTGGACAGGGGCTACACCTTC. Amino acid sequence: CASSLDRGYTF.

This clone was counted only a few times. The chain combines TRBV11-2 with TRBJ1-1, with D possibly matching TRBD1 (6 bases). From germline, CDR1 is SGHAT and CDR2 FQNNGV. The CDR3 consists of 13 residues. With 5 bases removed from V and 5 bases from J, the gap between germline ends came to 12 bases. The DNA of the CDR3 is TGTGCCAGCAGCCAGGGGAGAGGGACTGAAGCTTTCTTT. Translated, it gives CASSQGRGTEAFF.

This chain joins TRBV20-1 and TRBJ2-5, with D perhaps matching TRBD1 (6 bases). The CDR3 is 10 residues long. V lost 5 bases to trimming and J lost 9 bases, with 10 bases between them. The germline CDR1 and CDR2 sequences are DFQATT and SNEGSKA (reference sequence). CDR3 residues: CSAAKGAQYF. In DNA form, the CDR3 reads TGCAGTGCTGCGAAGGGGGCCCAGTACTTC.

This clone was observed once. The chain has TRBV19 and TRBJ1-2, with D unclear. The CDR3 runs 15 residues. V was shortened by 8 bases and J by 0 bases, with 16 bases between the two germline ends. Germline loops: CDR1 LNHDA, CDR2 SQIVND (reference sequence). In DNA, the CDR3 is TGTGCCAGTCTCCCTACGGTCACGGCTAACTATGGCTACACCTTC. Translating gives CASLPTVTANYGYTF.

J is TRBJ2-3 and V is TRBV24-1, with a tentative D call TRBD2 (5 bases). Germline lookup yields CDR1 KGHDR and CDR2 SFDVKD. Trimming pared 3 bases from V and 5 bases from J, leaving 17 bases between. CDR3 length: 16 amino acids. For the CDR3, the DNA is TGTGCCACCAGTGATAGCGGCCTAGGCGGAGAAGATACGCAGTATTTT. The encoded protein is CATSDSGLGGEDTQYF.

This clone showed up just a few times. This sequence joins TRBV6-5 and TRBJ1-1, with D hard to call. The CDR3 covers 14 residues. V was pared by 6 bases and J by 0 bases, with 11 bases between. Germline V gives CDR1 MNHEY, CDR2 SVGAGI. CDR3 protein: CASRRDNLNTEAFF. CDR3 nucleotide sequence: TGTGCCAGCAGGAGAGACAACCTGAACACTGAAGCTTTCTTT.

The V call is TRBV5-1, the J call TRBJ2-3; a possible D gene is TRBD1 (5 bases). This CDR3 is 13 amino acids long. CDR1 is SGHRS and CDR2 is YFSETQ in the germline V gene. V dropped 4 bases and J dropped 5 bases, with 11 bases sitting between them. CDR3 amino acids: CASSLSRVDTQYF. As DNA, the CDR3 is TGCGCCAGCAGCCTCTCCAGGGTAGATACGCAGTATTTT.

In this sample, this clone turned up once. The chain has TRBV27 and TRBJ2-1; D not resolved. The CDR3 spans 15 residues. Germline V CDR1 and CDR2: MNHEY, SMNVEV (reference sequence). The ends were cut back, 3 bases at V and 0 bases at J, with 9 bases in the middle. The CDR3: CASSFSPSSYNEQFF. CDR3 sequence (DNA): TGTGCCAGCAGTTTTTCTCCCAGCTCCTACAATGAGCAGTTCTTC.

V is TRBV6-5 and J is TRBJ2-7, with D perhaps matching TRBD1 (6 bases). From germline, CDR1 is MNHEY and CDR2 SVGAGI. The germline V and J ends were trimmed by 4 bases and 4 bases, with 20 bases remaining between them. The CDR3 covers 16 residues. The CDR3 nucleotides are TGTGCCAGCAGTTCCCCACGACAGGCGGCTGGGTACGAGCAGTACTTC. Translated, it gives CASSSPRQAAGYEQYF.

The chain employs TRBV4-1 and TRBJ1-1; 8 positions match TRBD1. CDR3 length: 17 amino acids. From germline, CDR1 is MGHRA and CDR2 YSYEKL. J lost 4 bases, V lost 3 bases, and 13 bases had no gene match. CDR3: CASSQTGQGKVGTEAFF. As DNA, the CDR3 is TGCGCCAGCAGCCAGACTGGACAGGGAAAGGTGGGCACTGAAGCTTTCTTT.

The chain recombines TRBV3-1 (or the pseudogene TRBV3-2) with TRBJ1-2, with TRBD1 matching over 8 bases. The CDR3 extends over 15 amino acids. With 2 bases clipped from V and 8 bases from J, the junction kept 10 bases outside the gene matches. Germline CDR1 is LGHDT and CDR2 is YNNKEL (reference sequence). The CDR3 bases are TGTGCCAGCAGCCAACTTGACAGGGGCGCAGACGGCTACACCTTC. Residues: CASSQLDRGADGYTF.

The chain employs TRBV28 and TRBJ1-1, with 7 bases fitting TRBD1. Germline loops: CDR1 MDHEN, CDR2 SYDVKM. V shed 4 bases and J 2 bases; nucleotides not matched to a gene: 4. The CDR3 length is 14 residues. CDR3 amino acids: CASSSGGTNTEAFF. The CDR3 nucleotides are TGTGCCAGCAGTTCAGGGGGTACTAACACTGAAGCTTTCTTT.

This sequence joins TRBV5-1 and TRBJ1-1; maybe TRBD1 (6 bases). V lost 2 bases and J lost 0, with 20 bases in between. The CDR3 is 18 amino acids. CDR1 is SGHRS, CDR2 YFSETQ, per germline. CDR3 DNA: TGCGCCAGCAGCTTCAGGGGCCTCATAGGTTTTATGAACACTGAAGCTTTCTTT. This encodes CASSFRGLIGFMNTEAFF.